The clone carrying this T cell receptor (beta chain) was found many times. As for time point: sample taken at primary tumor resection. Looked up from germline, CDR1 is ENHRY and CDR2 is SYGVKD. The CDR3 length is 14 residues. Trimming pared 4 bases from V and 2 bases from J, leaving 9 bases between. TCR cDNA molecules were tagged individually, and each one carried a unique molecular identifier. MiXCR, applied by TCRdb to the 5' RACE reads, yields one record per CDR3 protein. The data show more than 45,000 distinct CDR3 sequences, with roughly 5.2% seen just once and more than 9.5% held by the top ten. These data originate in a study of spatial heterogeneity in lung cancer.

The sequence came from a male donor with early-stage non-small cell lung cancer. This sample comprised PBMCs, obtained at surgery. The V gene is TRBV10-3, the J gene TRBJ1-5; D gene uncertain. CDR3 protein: CAISGQNGNQPQHF. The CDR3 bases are TGTGCCATCAGTGGGCAGAATGGCAATCAGCCCCAGCATTTT.